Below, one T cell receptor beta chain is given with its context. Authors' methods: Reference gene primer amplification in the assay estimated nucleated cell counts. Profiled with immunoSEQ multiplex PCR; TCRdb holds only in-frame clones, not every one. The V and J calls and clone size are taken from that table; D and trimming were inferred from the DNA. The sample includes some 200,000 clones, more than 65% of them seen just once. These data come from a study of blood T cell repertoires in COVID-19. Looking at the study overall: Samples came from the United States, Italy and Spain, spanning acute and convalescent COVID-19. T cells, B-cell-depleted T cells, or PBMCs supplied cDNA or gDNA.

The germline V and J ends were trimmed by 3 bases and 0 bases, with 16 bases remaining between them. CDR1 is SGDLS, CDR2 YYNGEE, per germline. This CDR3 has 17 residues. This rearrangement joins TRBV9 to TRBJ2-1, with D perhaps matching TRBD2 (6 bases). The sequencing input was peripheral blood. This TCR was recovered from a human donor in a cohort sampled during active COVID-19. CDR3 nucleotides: TGTGCCAGCAGCGCCCGAGGGACTCCGAGCTCCTACAATGAGCAGTTCTTC. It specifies CASSARGTPSSYNEQFF.